This T cell receptor (beta chain) was obtained from a study of blood T cell repertoires in COVID-19. J gave up 5 bases and V 4 bases, and 12 bases lay outside the gene matches. CDR3 length: 16 residues. Germline V lookup: CDR1 SEHNR, CDR2 FQNEAQ (reference sequence). The repertoire was sequenced with immunoSEQ multiplex PCR; TCRdb's copy has only in-frame clones and lacks some. The sample yields 270,000 or so clones, around 91% seen once. The V and J genes are TRBV7-9 and TRBJ1-1; 8 bases align to TRBD1. Sequenced material: peripheral blood. The receptor was derived from a woman aged 60-75 years with COVID-19, enrolled during active disease. The CDR3 DNA reads TGTGCCAGCAGCTCCCGGACAGGGCCCGAACAGACTGAAGCTTTCTTT. Encoded protein: CASSSRTGPEQTEAFF.